This T cell receptor (beta chain) was found in a study of cytomegalovirus exposure and HLA in healthy donors. The CDR3 spans 15 residues. Germline CDR1 is LNHDA and CDR2 is SQIVND (reference sequence). Trimming shortened V by 3 bases and J by 9 bases, and 18 bases separated the two germline ends. Overall study findings and caveats: Investigators reported fewer than 200 TCR beta chains as tied to cytomegalovirus. The presence/absence work took it that sequencing depth was about the same across donors.

As to this clone: Its matching antigen is unknown.

Researchers ran the PCR with 60 Vbeta and 13 Jbeta primers. Original methodology: Later reanalysis found 75 million to 100 million unique TCR beta chains, roughly 9.9 million of them shared. Profiling relied on immunoSEQ multiplex PCR, and the TCRdb table lists in-frame clones only, not all of them. That table furnishes V, J and clone size, whereas the DNA furnished D and trimming. The sample has roughly 200,000 clones; 81% are singletons. The sample consisted of PBMCs. The TCR was taken from a man aged 35-49 years in good health and CMV-seropositive. This chain connects TRBV19 to TRBJ2-1, with D possibly TRBD2 on 6 matching bases. In nucleotides, the CDR3 is TGTGCCAGTAGTATCGGGGGTACGAAACTCAGTGAGCAGTTCTTC. Amino acid sequence: CASSIGGTKLSEQFF.